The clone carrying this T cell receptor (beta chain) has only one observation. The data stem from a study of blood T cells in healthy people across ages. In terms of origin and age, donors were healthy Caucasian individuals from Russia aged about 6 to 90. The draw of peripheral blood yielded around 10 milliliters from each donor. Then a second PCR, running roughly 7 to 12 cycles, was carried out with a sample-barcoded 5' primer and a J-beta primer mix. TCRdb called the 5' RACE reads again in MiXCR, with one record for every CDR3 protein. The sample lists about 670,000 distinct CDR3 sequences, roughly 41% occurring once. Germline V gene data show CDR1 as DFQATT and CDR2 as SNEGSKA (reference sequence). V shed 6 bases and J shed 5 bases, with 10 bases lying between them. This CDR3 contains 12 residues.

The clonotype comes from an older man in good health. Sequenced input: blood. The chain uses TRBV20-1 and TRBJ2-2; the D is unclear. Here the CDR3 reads CSALDGTGELFF. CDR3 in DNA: TGCAGTGCCTTGGACGGTACCGGGGAGCTGTTTTTT.